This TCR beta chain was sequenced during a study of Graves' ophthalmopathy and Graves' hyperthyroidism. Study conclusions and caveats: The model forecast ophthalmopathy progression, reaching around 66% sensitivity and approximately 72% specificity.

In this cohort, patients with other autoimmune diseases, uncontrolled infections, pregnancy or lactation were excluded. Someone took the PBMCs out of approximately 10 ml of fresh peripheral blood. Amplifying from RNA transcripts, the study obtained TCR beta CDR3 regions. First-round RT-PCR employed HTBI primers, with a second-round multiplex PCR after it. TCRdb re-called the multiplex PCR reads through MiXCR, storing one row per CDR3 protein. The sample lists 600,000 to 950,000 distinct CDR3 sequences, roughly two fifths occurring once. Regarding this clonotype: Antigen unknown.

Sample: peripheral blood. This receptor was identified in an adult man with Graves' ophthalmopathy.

CDR3 nucleotide sequence: TGCAGCGTGCTGGGACAGCCCTATGGCTACACCTTC. Protein sequence: CSVLGQPYGYTF. This chain links TRBV29-1 with TRBJ1-2; TRBD1 matches 7 bases. This CDR3 has 12 amino acids. V was clipped by 6 bases and J by 4 bases; unmatched bases: 5. Germline V gene data show CDR1 as SQVTM and CDR2 as ANQGSEA.